These 10 T cell receptor beta chains came from one sample sequenced in a study of blood T cell repertoires in COVID-19. Only in-frame clones appear in the TCRdb table, and some are missing; sequencing was by immunoSEQ multiplex PCR. The sample holds almost 55,000 clones, 90% seen once. Sequencing was done on a sample of peripheral blood. These receptors all come from a woman in her forties with active COVID-19.

The CDR3 spells CASSLASGGTTLRTEAFF. In DNA, the CDR3 is TGTGCCAGCAGCTTAGCCTCAGGGGGTACTACGCTACGGACTGAAGCTTTCTTT. This chain joins TRBV7-9 and TRBJ1-1; 7 bases fit TRBD1. CDR3 length: 18 residues. The trim removed 0 bases at V and 5 bases at J, leaving 15 bases unmatched. Germline-derived CDR1 and CDR2 are SEHNR and FQNEAQ (reference sequence).

This clone turned up a few times. The chain recombines TRBV30 with TRBJ1-2, with D hard to call. Between the trimmed V and J ends, which lost 3 bases and 8 bases, there was a span of 10 bases. The CDR3 covers 11 residues. CDR1 is GTSNPN, CDR2 SVGIG, per germline (reference sequence). CDR3 DNA sequence: TGTGCCTGGAGAGAACTCGGGGGCTACACCTTC. Its translation: CAWRELGGYTF.

This chain connects TRBV2 to TRBJ2-5; D is possibly TRBD1 (6 bases). This CDR3 region has 13 residues. Trimming removed 8 bases from V and 1 base from J, with 11 bases in between. Germline CDR1 SNHLY, CDR2 FYNNEI. This CDR3 is CASLKDSQETQYF. The DNA of the CDR3 is TGTGCCAGCCTGAAGGACAGCCAAGAGACCCAGTACTTC.

J is TRBJ2-7 and V is TRBV5-1, with 7 nucleotides matching TRBD2. With the DNA end fitting TRBJ2-1 better, the J assignment may be wrong. The CDR3 is 17 amino acids. Germline lookup yields CDR1 SGHRS and CDR2 YFSETQ. This CDR3 reads CASSLVVGGGTYNEQFF. The CDR3, as DNA: TGCGCCAGCAGCTTGGTAGTTGGGGGAGGGACCTACAATGAGCAGTTCTTC.

The rearrangement uses TRBV11-2 and TRBJ1-4, with unresolved D. This CDR3 region has 15 residues. Germline V gene sequence: CDR1 SGHAT, CDR2 FQNNGV. V was clipped by 2 bases and J by 3 bases, with 10 bases between them. This chain's CDR3 is CASSLWAGPNEKLFF. CDR3 coding DNA: TGTGCCAGCAGCTTATGGGCAGGCCCTAATGAAAAACTGTTTTTT.

V usage is TRBV10-3 and J usage is TRBJ2-3; a possible D gene is TRBD2 (6 bases). Germline-derived CDR1 and CDR2 are ENHRY and SYGVKD. Trimming pared 4 bases from V and 2 bases from J, leaving 13 bases between. The CDR3 runs to 15 residues. The CDR3 DNA reads TGTGCCATCAGTGTCCGGGACTTCTCCACAGATACGCAGTATTTT. This codes for CAISVRDFSTDTQYF.

CDR3 coding DNA: TGTGCCAGTACATTGTCCCATACAGGCCACTATGGCTACACCTTC. Translating gives CASTLSHTGHYGYTF. V gene TRBV19 combines with J gene TRBJ1-2; tentative D call: TRBD1 (5 bases). Germline loops: CDR1 LNHDA, CDR2 SQIVND (reference sequence). V was clipped by 7 bases and J by 3 bases, with 18 bases between them. The CDR3 runs to 15 residues.

The DNA for the CDR3 is TGTGCCAGCAGTAAAATCCGGACAGGCCACACTGAAGCTTTCTTT. This codes for CASSKIRTGHTEAFF. The chain carries TRBV25-1 and TRBJ1-1; 7 nucleotides line up with TRBD1. This CDR3 comprises 15 residues. Losses at the gene ends were 5 bases for V and 3 bases for J; bases not matched to a gene: 9. CDR1 is MGHDK, CDR2 SYGVNS, per germline.

V and J are TRBV9 and TRBJ2-1; 12 bases align to TRBD2. After removal of 4 bases from V and 3 bases from J, the junction contained 5 bases not matched to a gene. Germline CDR1 and CDR2: SGDLS and YYNGEE. CDR3 length equals 16 residues. The DNA of the CDR3 is TGTGCCAGCAGCAAGCGGACTAGCGGGGTCTACAATGAGCAGTTCTTC. Translated, it gives CASSKRTSGVYNEQFF. The whole variable domain, filled in from reference TRBV9 and TRBJ2-1, reads DSGVTQTPKHLITATGQRVTLRCSPRSGDLSVYWYQQSLDQGLQFLIQYYNGEERAKGNILERFSAQQFPDLHSELNLSSLELGDSALYFCASSKRTSGVYNEQFFGPGTRLTVL.

V gene TRBV7-9 combines with J gene TRBJ2-1, with TRBD2 matching 8 bases. The CDR3 extends over 15 amino acids. From germline, CDR1 is SEHNR and CDR2 FQNEAQ (reference sequence). V gave up 1 base and J gave up 2 bases; unmatched junction bases: 1. CDR3 amino acids: CASSLGTSTYNEQFF. The CDR3 DNA sequence: TGTGCCAGCAGCTTAGGGACTAGCACCTACAATGAGCAGTTCTTC. The variable domain in full, with the rest retrieved from reference TRBV7-9 and TRBJ2-1, is DTGVSQNPRHKITKRGQNVTFRCDPISEHNRLYWYRQTLGQGPEFLTYFQNEAQLEKSRLLSDRFSAERPKGSFSTLEIQRTEQGDSAMYLCASSLGTSTYNEQFFGPGTRLTVL.